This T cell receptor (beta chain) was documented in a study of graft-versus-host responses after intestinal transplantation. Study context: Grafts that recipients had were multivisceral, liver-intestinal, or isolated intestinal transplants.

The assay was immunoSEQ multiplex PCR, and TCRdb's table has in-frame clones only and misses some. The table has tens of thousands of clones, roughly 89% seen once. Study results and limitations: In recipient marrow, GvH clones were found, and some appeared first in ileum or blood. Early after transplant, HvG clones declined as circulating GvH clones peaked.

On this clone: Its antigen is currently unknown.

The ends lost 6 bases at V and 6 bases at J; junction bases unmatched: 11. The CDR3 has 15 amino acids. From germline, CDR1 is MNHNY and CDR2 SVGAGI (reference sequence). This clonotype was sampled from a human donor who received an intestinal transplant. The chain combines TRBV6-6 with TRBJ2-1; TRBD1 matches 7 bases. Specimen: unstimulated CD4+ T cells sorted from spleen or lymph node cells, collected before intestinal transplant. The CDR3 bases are TGTGCCAGCAGCTCAAAAAACAGGGGTCGCAATGAGCAGTTCTTC. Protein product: CASSSKNRGRNEQFF.